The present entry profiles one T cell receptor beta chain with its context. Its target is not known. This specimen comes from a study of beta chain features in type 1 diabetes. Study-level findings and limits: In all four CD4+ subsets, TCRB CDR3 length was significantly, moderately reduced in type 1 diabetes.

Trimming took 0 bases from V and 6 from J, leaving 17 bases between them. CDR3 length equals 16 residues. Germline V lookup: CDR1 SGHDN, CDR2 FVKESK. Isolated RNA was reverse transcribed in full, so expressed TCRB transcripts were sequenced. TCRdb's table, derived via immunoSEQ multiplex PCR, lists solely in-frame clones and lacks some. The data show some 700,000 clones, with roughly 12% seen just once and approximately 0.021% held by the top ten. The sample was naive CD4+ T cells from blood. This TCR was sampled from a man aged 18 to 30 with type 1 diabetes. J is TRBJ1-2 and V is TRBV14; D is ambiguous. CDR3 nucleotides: TGTGCCAGCAGCCAAGATTTGGCAGGAACCCTGCATGGCTACACCTTC. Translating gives CASSQDLAGTLHGYTF.